This TCR beta chain is from a study of OX40 agonist ivuxolimab in advanced cancers. Study in general: Every 2 weeks, patients got intravenous ivuxolimab at one of six dose levels (0.01-10 mg/kg). Study-level points and caveats: Expanded peripheral T-cell antigen specificity went undetermined.

This clone showed up just a few times. The antigen remains unidentified. Losses at the gene ends were 6 bases for V and 2 bases for J; bases not matched to a gene: 13. Germline assignment: CDR1 MDHEN and CDR2 SYDVKM. The CDR3 contains 17 residues. Here immunoSEQ multiplex PCR was the method, and the copy in TCRdb shows in-frame clones only, minus some. The table includes tens of thousands of clones, 91% detected once. This clonotype was sampled from an adult with an advanced solid tumor such as melanoma, head and neck, liver or kidney cancer. Sequencing was performed on CD4+ or CD8+ T cells sorted from blood, taken in a trial of the OX40 agonist ivuxolimab. This chain connects TRBV28 to TRBJ2-3; 8 bases are a match to TRBD2. DNA of the CDR3: TGTGCCAGCAGCCCCCCAGTTGGAGCGGGGGTCACAGATACGCAGTATTTT. Protein product: CASSPPVGAGVTDTQYF.